One and the same sample provided the 5 T cell receptor beta chains below, sequenced in a study of technical replicates of blood from a few donors. This table comes from immunoSEQ multiplex PCR, and its TCRdb copy is limited to in-frame clones, with some not included. The sample carries 55,000 to 75,000 clones, around 86% recorded once. The specimen sequenced was PBMCs. The receptor source for this set is a human donor in good health. Some clones in this sample may be carry-over from other donors' samples.

The chain has TRBV23-1 and TRBJ2-7, with 7 bases aligning to TRBD2. TRBV23-1 is recorded as an ORF, its role being uncertain. V dropped 0 bases and J dropped 5; count of bases not matched to a gene: 10. This CDR3 region has 16 residues. The CDR3 here is CASSQSGRKVIHEQYF. The DNA for the CDR3 is TGCGCCAGCAGTCAATCCGGGAGGAAAGTAATCCACGAGCAGTACTTC.

This clone showed up just a few times. The CDR3 region is CASSFFPNRGQGHTF. The CDR3 DNA reads as TGTGCCAGCAGTTTTTTCCCCAATCGCGGACAGGGACACACCTTC. This chain links TRBV27 with TRBJ1-2; 8 bases agree with TRBD1. CDR1 is MNHEY, CDR2 SMNVEV, per germline (reference sequence). The CDR3 has 15 residues. V lost 3 bases to trimming and J lost 12 bases; unmatched junction nucleotides: 15.

The chain uses TRBV11-3 and TRBJ2-2; 7 bases align to TRBD2. This CDR3 is 16 amino acids long. The V gene's germline CDR1 is SGHNT and CDR2 YENEEA. Trimming took 5 bases from V and 10 from J; bases not matched to a gene: 16. The CDR3, as DNA: TGTGCCAGCAGCCCAGACCCCGCCGGGACTAAGGTGGAGCTGTTTTTT. This encodes CASSPDPAGTKVELFF.

The CDR3 sequence is CASSEFGRGPYEQYF. CDR3 sequence (DNA): TGTGCCAGCAGTGAATTCGGCAGGGGGCCCTACGAGCAGTACTTC. The chain uses TRBV2 and TRBJ2-7, with 8 bases aligning to TRBD1. The CDR3 covers 15 residues. The germline V gene has CDR1 SNHLY and CDR2 FYNNEI. Trimming took 2 bases from V and 2 from J; bases not matched to a gene: 5.

The V call is TRBV19, the J call TRBJ2-1; 7 positions agree with TRBD2. CDR1 is LNHDA and CDR2 is SQIVND in the germline V gene (reference sequence). CDR3 length: 12 residues. V trimming: 5 bases; J trimming: 13 bases; junction bases outside the gene matches: 8. CDR3 protein: CASSSSGTNQFF. Here the CDR3 DNA reads TGTGCCAGTAGTTCCTCCGGGACTAATCAGTTCTTC.